The rows below give T cell receptor beta chains drawn from one sample of a study of shared clonotypes between healthy human individuals. Data came from immunoSEQ multiplex PCR; TCRdb stores just in-frame clones and leaves some out. The sample consists of 550,000 to 750,000 clones, around 90% of them appearing once. The sequenced material came from naive CD8+ T cells sorted from blood. The receptors shown here come from a man aged 25-45 years in good health. The CDR3 runs from the conserved cysteine through the conserved F or W. The D gene is left open where the match is weak.

TRBJ2-2 TRBD2 TRBV29-1 CSVEDRTASGRVPGELFF TGCAGCGTTGAAGATCGTACCGCTAGCGGACGTGTCCCCGGGGAGCTGTTTTTT
TRBJ2-7 TRBD1 TRBV29-1 CSVEDGAGQGPYEQYF TGCAGCGTTGAAGATGGAGCGGGACAGGGACCCTACGAGCAGTACTTC
TRBJ2-7 TRBD2 TRBV5-3 CARSLDLKPAGTSGTEEEQYF TGTGCCAGAAGCTTGGACTTAAAACCTGCCGGGACTAGCGGGACCGAGGAAGAGCAGTACTTC
TRBJ1-5 . TRBV30 CAWSPGVSNQPQHF TGTGCCTGGAGCCCCGGGGTTAGCAATCAGCCCCAGCATTTT
TRBJ2-2 TRBD2 TRBV4-2 CASSQDRLAGVGELFF TGTGCCAGCAGCCAAGATCGCCTAGCGGGAGTCGGGGAGCTGTTTTTT
TRBJ2-7 TRBD2 TRBV7-9 CASGSTGTSGSYEQYF TGTGCCAGCGGATCAACCGGGACTAGCGGGAGCTACGAGCAGTACTTC
TRBJ2-7 TRBD2 TRBV7-2 CASSSASGLASYEQYF TGTGCCAGCAGCTCAGCGTCGGGACTAGCGTCCTACGAGCAGTACTTC
TRBJ1-1 . TRBV25-1 CASRSGAEAFF TGTGCCAGCAGATCAGGAGCTGAAGCTTTCTTT
TRBJ2-7 TRBD1 TRBV28 CASLVGQGPYEQYF TGTGCCAGCCTCGTGGGACAGGGCCCCTACGAGCAGTACTTC
TRBJ2-7 TRBD2 TRBV6-1 CASSEGPPGLASYEQYF TGTGCCAGCAGTGAAGGCCCCCCCGGACTAGCCTCCTACGAGCAGTACTTC
TRBJ2-2 TRBD2 TRBV9 CASSVPAGVRTGELFF TGTGCCAGCAGCGTTCCCGCGGGAGTGAGGACCGGGGAGCTGTTTTTT
TRBJ2-4 . TRBV5-1 CASSRNSREDIQYF TGCGCCAGCAGCCGAAACTCCAGGGAGGACATTCAGTACTTC
TRBJ2-3 . TRBV7-8 CASSLYQSDSTDTQYF TGTGCCAGCAGCTTATATCAATCTGATAGCACAGATACGCAGTATTTT
TRBJ2-7 . TRBV28 CASSPVGGNGYEQYF TGTGCCAGCAGTCCAGTTGGGGGAAACGGCTACGAGCAGTACTTC
TRBJ1-3 TRBD1 TRBV11-2 CASTRQGGSGNTIYF TGTGCCAGCACCCGACAGGGAGGATCTGGAAACACCATATATTTT
TRBJ2-7 TRBD2 TRBV27 CASSLSAGGLTYEQYF TGTGCCAGCAGTTTATCGGCGGGGGGGCTAACTTACGAGCAGTACTTC
TRBJ2-3 TRBD2 TRBV7-6 CASSLREGTDTQYF TGTGCCAGCAGCTTGCGGGAGGGCACAGATACGCAGTATTTT
TRBJ2-7 . TRBV27 CASSNNYEQYF TGTGCCAGCAGTAATAACTACGAGCAGTACTTC
TRBJ1-1 . TRBV5-4 CASRETVNTEAFF TGTGCCAGCAGAGAGACAGTGAACACTGAAGCTTTCTTT
TRBJ2-7 TRBD2 TRBV27 CASSSGLAGEERYEQYF TGTGCCAGCAGTTCAGGACTAGCGGGAGAAGAGCGCTACGAGCAGTACTTC